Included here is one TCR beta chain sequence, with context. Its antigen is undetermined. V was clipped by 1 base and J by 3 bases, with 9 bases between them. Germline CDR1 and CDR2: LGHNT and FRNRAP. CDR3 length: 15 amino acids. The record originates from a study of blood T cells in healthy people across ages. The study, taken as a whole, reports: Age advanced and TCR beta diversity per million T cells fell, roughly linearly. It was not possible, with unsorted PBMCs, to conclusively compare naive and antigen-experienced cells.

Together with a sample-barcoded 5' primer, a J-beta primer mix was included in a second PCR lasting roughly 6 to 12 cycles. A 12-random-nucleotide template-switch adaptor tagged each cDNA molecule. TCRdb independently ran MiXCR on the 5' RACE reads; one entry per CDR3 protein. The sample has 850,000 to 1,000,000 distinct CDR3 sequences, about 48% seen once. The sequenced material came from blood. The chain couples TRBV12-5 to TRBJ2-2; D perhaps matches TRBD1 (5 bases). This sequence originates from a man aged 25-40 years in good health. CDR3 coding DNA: TGTGCTAGTGGTTTGGCCAGGGCTCACACCGGGGAGCTGTTTTTT. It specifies CASGLARAHTGELFF.